The clone carrying this T cell receptor (beta chain) was found a few times. Assay: immunoSEQ multiplex PCR; the TCRdb copy retains only in-frame clones and omits some. The sample yields roughly 26,000 clones, 75% to 85% seen once. These data are taken from a study of control samples from healthy donors and cancer patients. The length of the CDR3 is 17 residues. With 6 bases removed from V and 7 bases from J, the gap between germline ends came to 26 bases. The V gene's germline CDR1 is MNHEY and CDR2 SVGEGT. V gene TRBV6-2 or TRBV6-3 combines with J gene TRBJ2-3; D may be TRBD1 (5 bases). The sequencing sample was made of PBMCs. The receptor was isolated from a man aged 55 to 69 with colorectal cancer. The CDR3: CASSTLLQTASSYTQYF. The CDR3, as DNA: TGTGCCAGCAGCACTCTCCTCCAGACAGCGTCCTCCTATACGCAGTATTTT.